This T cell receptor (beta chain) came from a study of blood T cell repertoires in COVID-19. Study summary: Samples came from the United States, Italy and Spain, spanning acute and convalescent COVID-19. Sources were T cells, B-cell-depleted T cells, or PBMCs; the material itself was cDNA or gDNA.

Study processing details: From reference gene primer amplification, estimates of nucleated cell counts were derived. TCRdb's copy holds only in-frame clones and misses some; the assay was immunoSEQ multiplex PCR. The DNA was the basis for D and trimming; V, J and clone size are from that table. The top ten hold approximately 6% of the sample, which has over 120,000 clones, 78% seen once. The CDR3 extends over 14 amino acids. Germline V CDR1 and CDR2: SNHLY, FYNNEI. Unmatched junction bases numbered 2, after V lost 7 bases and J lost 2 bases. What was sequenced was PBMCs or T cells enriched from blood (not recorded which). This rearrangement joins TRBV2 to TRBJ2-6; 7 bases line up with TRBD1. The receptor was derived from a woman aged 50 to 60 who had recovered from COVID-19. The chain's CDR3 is CASNTGAGANVLTF. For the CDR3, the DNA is TGTGCCAGCAACACAGGGGCTGGGGCCAACGTCCTGACTTTC.